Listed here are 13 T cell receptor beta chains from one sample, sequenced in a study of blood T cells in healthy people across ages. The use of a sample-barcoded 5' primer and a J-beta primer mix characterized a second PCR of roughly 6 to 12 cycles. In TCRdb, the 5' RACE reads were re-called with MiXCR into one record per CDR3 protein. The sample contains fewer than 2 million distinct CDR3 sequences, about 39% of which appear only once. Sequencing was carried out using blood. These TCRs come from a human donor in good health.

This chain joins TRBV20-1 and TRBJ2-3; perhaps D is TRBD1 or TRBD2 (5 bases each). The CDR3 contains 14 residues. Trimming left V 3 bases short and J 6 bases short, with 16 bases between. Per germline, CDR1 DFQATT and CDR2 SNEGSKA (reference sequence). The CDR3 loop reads CSASAGLWGDTQYF. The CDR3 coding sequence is TGCAGTGCTAGTGCCGGGCTCTGGGGGGATACGCAGTATTTT.

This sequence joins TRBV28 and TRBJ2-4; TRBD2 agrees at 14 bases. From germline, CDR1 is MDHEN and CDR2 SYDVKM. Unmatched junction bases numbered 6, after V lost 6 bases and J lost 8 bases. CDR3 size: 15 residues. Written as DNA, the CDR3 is TGTGCCAGCAGACTAAGACTAGCGGGGGGGTACATTCAGTACTTC. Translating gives CASRLRLAGGYIQYF.

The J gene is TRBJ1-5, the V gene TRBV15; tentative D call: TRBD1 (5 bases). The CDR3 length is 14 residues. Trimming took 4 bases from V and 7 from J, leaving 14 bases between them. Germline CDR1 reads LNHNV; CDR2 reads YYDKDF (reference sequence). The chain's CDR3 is CATSISGTTQPQHF. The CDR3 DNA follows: TGTGCCACCAGCATAAGCGGGACGACCCAGCCCCAGCATTTT.

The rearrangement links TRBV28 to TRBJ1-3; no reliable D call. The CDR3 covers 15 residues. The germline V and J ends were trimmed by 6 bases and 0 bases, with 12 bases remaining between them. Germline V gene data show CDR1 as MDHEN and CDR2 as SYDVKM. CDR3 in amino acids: CASSIHTASGNTIYF. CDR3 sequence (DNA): TGTGCCAGCAGCATCCACACGGCCTCTGGAAACACCATATATTTT.

In DNA form, the CDR3 reads TGCGCCAGCAGCCCTAGTACTCACTATGGCTACACCTTC. This encodes CASSPSTHYGYTF. This sequence joins TRBV4-3 and TRBJ1-2; D unresolved. The CDR3 runs 13 residues. V lost 4 bases and J 3 bases, leaving 9 bases between the germline ends. Germline V gene lookup returns CDR1 LGHNA and CDR2 YSLEER.

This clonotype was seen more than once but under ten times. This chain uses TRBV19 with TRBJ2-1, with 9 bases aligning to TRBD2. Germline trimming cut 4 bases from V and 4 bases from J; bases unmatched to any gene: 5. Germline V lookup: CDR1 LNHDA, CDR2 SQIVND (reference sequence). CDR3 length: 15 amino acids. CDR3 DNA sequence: TGTGCCAGTAGTACCGGGACTAGCCGATACAATGAGCAGTTCTTC. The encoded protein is CASSTGTSRYNEQFF.

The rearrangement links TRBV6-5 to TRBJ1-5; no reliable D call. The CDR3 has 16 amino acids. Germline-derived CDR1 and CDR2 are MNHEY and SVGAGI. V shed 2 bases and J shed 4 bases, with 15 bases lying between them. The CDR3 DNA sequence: TGTGCCAGCAGTTACGGGCAGTTAAGGATTAATCAGCCCCAGCATTTT. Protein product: CASSYGQLRINQPQHF.

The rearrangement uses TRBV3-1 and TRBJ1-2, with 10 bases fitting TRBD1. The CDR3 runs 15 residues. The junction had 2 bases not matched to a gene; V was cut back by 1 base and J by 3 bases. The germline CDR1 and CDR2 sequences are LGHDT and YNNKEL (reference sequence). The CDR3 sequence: CASSQVGTGDYGYTF. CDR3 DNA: TGTGCCAGCAGCCAAGTGGGGACAGGGGACTATGGCTACACCTTC.

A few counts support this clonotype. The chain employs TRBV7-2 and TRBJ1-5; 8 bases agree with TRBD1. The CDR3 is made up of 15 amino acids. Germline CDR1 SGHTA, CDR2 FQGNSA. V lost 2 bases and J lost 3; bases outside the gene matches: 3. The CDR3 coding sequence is TGTGCCAGCAGCTTACAGACAGGGGACAATCAGCCCCAGCATTTT. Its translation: CASSLQTGDNQPQHF.

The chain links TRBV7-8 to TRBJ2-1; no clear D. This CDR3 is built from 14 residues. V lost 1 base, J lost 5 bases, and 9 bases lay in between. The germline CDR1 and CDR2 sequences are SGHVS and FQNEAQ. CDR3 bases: TGTGCCAGCAGCTTAGAGCGCAGGCACAATGAGCAGTTCTTC. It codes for CASSLERRHNEQFF.

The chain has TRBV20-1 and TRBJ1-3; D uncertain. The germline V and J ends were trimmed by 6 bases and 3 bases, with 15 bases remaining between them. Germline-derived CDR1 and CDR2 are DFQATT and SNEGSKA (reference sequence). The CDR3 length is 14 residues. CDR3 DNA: TGCAGTGCCGGGAGGGTTTTCGGTGGAAACACCATATATTTT. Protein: CSAGRVFGGNTIYF.

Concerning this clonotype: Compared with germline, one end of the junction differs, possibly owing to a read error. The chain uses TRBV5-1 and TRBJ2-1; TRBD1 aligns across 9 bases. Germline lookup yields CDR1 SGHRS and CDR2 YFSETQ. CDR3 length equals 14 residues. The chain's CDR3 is CASSIGTGSNEQFF. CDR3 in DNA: TGTGCCAGCAGCATTGGGACAGGGTCCAATGAGCAGTTCTTC.

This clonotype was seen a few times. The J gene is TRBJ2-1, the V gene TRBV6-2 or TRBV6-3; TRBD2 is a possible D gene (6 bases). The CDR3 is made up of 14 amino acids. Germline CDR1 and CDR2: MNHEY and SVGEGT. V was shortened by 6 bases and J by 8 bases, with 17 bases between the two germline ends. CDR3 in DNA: TGTGCCAGCAGCGCTATGGTCGGGGGTGATGAGCAGTTCTTC. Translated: CASSAMVGGDEQFF.